A single T cell receptor beta chain is shown here with its context. Its specificity is not known. Physicians reached a diagnosis by relying on clinical symptoms, serum thyroxine, TRAb, thyroid ultrasound and orbital computed tomography. The study amplified TCR beta CDR3 regions using RNA transcripts. HTBI primers were employed in first-round RT-PCR, then a second-round multiplex PCR followed. TCRdb re-called the multiplex PCR reads through MiXCR, storing one row per CDR3 protein. In the table there are about 590,000 distinct CDR3 sequences, just under 40% of which are singletons. The data are from a study of Graves' ophthalmopathy and Graves' hyperthyroidism. Study outcomes and limitations: Blood also harbored most expanded thyroid clonotypes above 0.001 frequency.

Material for sequencing was peripheral blood or thyroid tissue (not recorded which). The clonotype comes from an adult man with Graves' hyperthyroidism.

The CDR3 sequence: CASLGDTEAFF. CDR3 coding DNA: TGCGCCAGTCTGGGGGACACTGAAGCTTTCTTT. The chain has TRBV5-1 and TRBJ1-1, with D maybe TRBD1 (5 bases). V was shortened by 8 bases and J by 3 bases, with 8 bases between the two germline ends. The CDR3 is 11 amino acids. The germline V gene encodes CDR1 SGHRS and CDR2 YFSETQ.